A selection of T cell receptor beta chains follows, all from one sample in a study of shared clonotypes between healthy human individuals. Profiled with immunoSEQ multiplex PCR; TCRdb holds only in-frame clones, not every one. The sample lists about 1.5 million clones, roughly 98% seen once, with roughly 0.42% in the top ten. Sequences were obtained from naive CD4+ T cells sorted from blood. Receptor source: a man aged 30-40 years in good health. CDR3s include the opening cysteine and the closing phenylalanine or tryptophan. Fields, in order: J gene, D gene, clone size, V gene, CDR3 DNA, CDR3 protein. The D gene is left open where the match is weak. A clone size is listed for some rows: how often the clone was seen (once, few, many), or a class if it is expanded.

J: TRBJ2-7
D: -
size: -
V: TRBV14
DNA: TGTGCCAGCAGTCTCAAGAGAGGGACCTACGAGCAGTACTTC
CDR3: CASSLKRGTYEQYF

J: TRBJ2-7
D: -
size: -
V: TRBV9
DNA: TGTGCCAGCAGCTTCCGACTCGAAGGGCCCGAGCAGTACTTC
CDR3: CASSFRLEGPEQYF

J: TRBJ1-3
D: -
size: -
V: TRBV4-3
DNA: TGCGCCAGCAGCCGAATACCCGACAGGTTCGGAAACACCATATATTTT
CDR3: CASSRIPDRFGNTIYF

J: TRBJ2-1
D: -
size: -
V: TRBV5-4
DNA: TGTGCCAGCAGCTGGGGTCAGCCCAATGAGCAGTTCTTC
CDR3: CASSWGQPNEQFF

J: TRBJ1-4
D: TRBD1
size: -
V: TRBV18
DNA: TGTGCCAGCTCACCAAAGGGGGCGGCTAATGAAAAACTGTTTTTT
CDR3: CASSPKGAANEKLFF

J: TRBJ2-3
D: TRBD1
size: -
V: TRBV29-1
DNA: TGCAGCGGGCTAGGGACAGGGAGCACAGATACGCAGTATTTT
CDR3: CSGLGTGSTDTQYF

J: TRBJ2-1
D: TRBD2
size: -
V: TRBV18
DNA: TGTGCCAGCTCACCACGGACTAGCGGGCTCGGCTCCTACAATGAGCAGTTCTTC
CDR3: CASSPRTSGLGSYNEQFF

J: TRBJ2-7
D: -
size: once
V: TRBV7-9
DNA: TGTGCCAGCAGCTCTGGTGGGTCCTCCTACGAGCAGTACTTC
CDR3: CASSSGGSSYEQYF

J: TRBJ2-5
D: -
size: -
V: TRBV7-6
DNA: TGTGCCAGCAGCTTAAATCCAGGGAAGGGAGAGACCCAGTACTTC
CDR3: CASSLNPGKGETQYF

J: TRBJ1-3
D: TRBD1
size: once
V: TRBV5-1
DNA: TGCGCCAGCAGCTCCGGGACAGGCCACTCTGGAAACACCATATATTTT
CDR3: CASSSGTGHSGNTIYF

J: TRBJ1-3
D: -
size: -
V: TRBV27
DNA: TGTGCCAGCAGTTTATGGGGGCGCTCTGGAAACACCATATATTTT
CDR3: CASSLWGRSGNTIYF

J: TRBJ2-2
D: -
size: -
V: TRBV29-1
DNA: TGCAGCGTTAGGGGCCGGATCAACACCGGGGAGCTGTTTTTT
CDR3: CSVRGRINTGELFF

J: TRBJ2-3
D: -
size: -
V: TRBV11-2
DNA: TGTGCCAGCAGCTTAGAGGGGCGGCCCAGCACAGATACGCAGTATTTT
CDR3: CASSLEGRPSTDTQYF

J: TRBJ1-3
D: TRBD1
size: -
V: TRBV10-3
DNA: TGTGCCATCAGCCCAGGGGGCAAGTCTGGAAACACCATATATTTT
CDR3: CAISPGGKSGNTIYF

J: TRBJ1-2
D: -
size: once
V: TRBV9
DNA: TGTGCCAGCAGCGCTCGTTATGGCTACACCTTC
CDR3: CASSARYGYTF

J: TRBJ2-1
D: -
size: -
V: TRBV10-3
DNA: TGTGCCATCAGTGACCAAGGGTATGAGCAGTTCTTC
CDR3: CAISDQGYEQFF